These 26 T cell receptor beta chains were all obtained from the same sample, sequenced in a study of human T cells and chemical hapten exposure. Specified time point: patch test 3, about 24 weeks after DPC sensitization. Stated treatment: therapeutic diphenylcyclopropenone sensitization with weekly scalp DPC. TCRdb redid the calling of the RACE reads with MiXCR, one entry per CDR3 protein. Of roughly 71,000 distinct CDR3 sequences detected, roughly 10% appear once; the ten largest clones hold more than 1.2%. This sample comprised whole blood, obtained in connection with sensitization to the hapten diphenylcyclopropenone (DPC). These receptors all come from a woman aged 45-59 years with alopecia areata. Some clones in this sample may be carry-over from other donors' samples.

This clonotype was seen a few times. This rearrangement joins TRBV9 to TRBJ2-7; D gene ambiguous. The CDR3 spans 13 residues. Germline V gene sequence: CDR1 SGDLS, CDR2 YYNGEE. Trimming pared 4 bases from V and 4 bases from J, leaving 12 bases between. CDR3 protein: CASSSALGYEQYF. In DNA, the CDR3 is TGTGCCAGCAGCTCGGCATTGGGATACGAGCAGTACTTC.

This clonotype appeared many times. The chain carries TRBV21-1 and TRBJ1-1. TRBV21-1 is annotated as a pseudogene. The CDR3 totals 18 residues. In DNA form, the CDR3 reads TGTGCCAGCATCTCTACGCAACTTATATCACTTGGGGACACTGAAGCTTTCTTT. It is translated as CASISTQLISLGDTEAFF.

This clonotype has a count of ten or more. The chain has TRBV19 and TRBJ1-2; D may be TRBD1 (5 bases). The CDR3 extends over 16 amino acids. The V gene's germline CDR1 is LNHDA and CDR2 SQIVND (reference sequence). The germline V and J ends were trimmed by 4 bases and 0 bases, with 15 bases remaining between them. CDR3 in amino acids: CASSSPPGVPNYGYTF. DNA for the CDR3: TGTGCCAGTAGTAGCCCGCCGGGGGTCCCTAACTATGGCTACACCTTC. Full variable domain (rest looked up from reference TRBV19 and TRBJ1-2): DGGITQSPKYLFRKEGQNVTLSCEQNLNHDAMYWYRQDPGQGLRLIYYSQIVNDFQKGDIAEGYSVSREKKESFPLTVTSAQKNPTAFYLCASSSPPGVPNYGYTFGSGTRLTVV.

In this sample, this clonotype turned up many times. The chain uses TRBV4-1 and TRBJ2-7, with TRBD1 matching 7 bases. Germline V CDR1 and CDR2: MGHRA, YSYEKL. Losses at the gene ends were 0 bases for V and 2 bases for J; bases not matched to a gene: 4. The CDR3 has 15 residues. The CDR3 nucleotides read TGCGCCAGCAGCCAAGATGGCCAGGGGGCCTACGAGCAGTACTTC. This encodes CASSQDGQGAYEQYF.

There are a few counts of this clonotype. The genes are TRBV28 and TRBJ2-1; TRBD1 is a possible D gene (6 bases). This CDR3 is built from 14 residues. Germline assignment: CDR1 MDHEN and CDR2 SYDVKM. Trimming shortened V by 2 bases and J by 4 bases, and 9 bases separated the two germline ends. Here the CDR3 DNA reads TGTGCCAGCAGTTTAACAGGGAGATACAATGAGCAGTTCTTC. Its translation is CASSLTGRYNEQFF.

At least ten counts were recorded for this clonotype. The CDR3 region has the DNA TGTGCCAGCAGTTACTCAGCCCCTTCTAGCGGGGTCTCCTACGAGCAGTACTTC. Translating it yields CASSYSAPSSGVSYEQYF. V gene TRBV6-5 combines with J gene TRBJ2-7, with TRBD2 matching 9 bases. J gave up 0 bases and V 0 bases, and 9 bases lay outside the gene matches. The CDR3 extends over 18 amino acids. Germline V lookup: CDR1 MNHEY, CDR2 SVGAGI.

As to this clonotype: A much larger clone sits a single nucleotide away, making a read error possible. J is TRBJ1-1 and V is TRBV27, with 9 positions matching TRBD1. The CDR3 extends over 12 amino acids. Germline assignment: CDR1 MNHEY and CDR2 SMNVEV (reference sequence). The CDR3 reads CASSTGGTEAIF. As DNA, the CDR3 is TGTGCCAGCAGTACAGGGGGCACTGAAGCTATCTTT.

This clonotype appeared many times. This rearrangement joins TRBV3-1 to TRBJ1-2, with D possibly TRBD1 on 6 matching bases. This CDR3 region has 15 residues. In germline, CDR1 is LGHDT, CDR2 YNNKEL (reference sequence). Trimming cost V 4 bases and J 8 bases, with 20 bases left between them. The CDR3 region has the DNA TGTGCCAGCAGCCGAAAAATGACAGGAGGGGCCGGCTACACCTTC. Protein product: CASSRKMTGGAGYTF.

Concerning this clonotype: This may come from a read error, since a much larger clone is one base off. This rearrangement joins TRBV11-2 to TRBJ1-5, with D possibly matching TRBD1 (5 bases). The CDR3 loop spans 16 amino acids. Germline CDR1 and CDR2: SGHAT and FQNNGV. The CDR3 sequence: CASSPGASGSNRPQHF. The CDR3 DNA reads TGTGCCAGCAGCCCCGGGGCGAGTGGTAGCAATCGGCCCCAGCATTTT.

This clonotype was counted between two and nine times. The V gene is TRBV20-1, the J gene TRBJ2-4, with TRBD1 identical over 9 bases. The V segment lost 3 bases and the J segment 4 bases; nucleotides outside the gene matches: 10. The CDR3 loop spans 16 amino acids. The germline V gene encodes CDR1 DFQATT and CDR2 SNEGSKA (reference sequence). CDR3 nucleotides: TGCAGTGCTAGGGCCACAGGGGGCGGTTCTAAAAACATTCAGTACTTC. As protein: CSARATGGGSKNIQYF.

The chain combines TRBV7-6 with TRBJ1-1; no clear D gene. The V gene lost 0 bases and the J gene lost 2 bases, with 10 bases spanning the gap. The CDR3 runs to 15 residues. CDR1 and CDR2 from the germline V gene are SGHVS and FNYEAQ. This CDR3 reads CASSLAGSFNTEAFF. The CDR3 nucleotides read TGTGCCAGCAGCTTAGCGGGAAGTTTCAACACTGAAGCTTTCTTT.

V gene TRBV20-1 combines with J gene TRBJ1-4; D is undetermined. Trimming shortened V by 4 bases and J by 0 bases, and 12 bases separated the two germline ends. CDR1 and CDR2 (germline): DFQATT, SNEGSKA (reference sequence). The CDR3 loop spans 15 amino acids. The CDR3 sequence: CSAKNIGATNEKLFF. DNA of the CDR3: TGCAGTGCTAAGAACATAGGAGCAACTAATGAAAAACTGTTTTTT.

Only a few counts were recorded for this clonotype. The chain is built from TRBV19 and TRBJ1-5, with no clear D. Trimming stripped 5 bases from V and 4 bases from J, with 12 bases between. Germline CDR1 LNHDA, CDR2 SQIVND (reference sequence). The CDR3 spans 14 residues. Here the CDR3 DNA reads TGTGCCAGTAGTTTCTCGATGGTAAATCAGCCCCAGCATTTT. Amino acid sequence: CASSFSMVNQPQHF.

This clonotype was seen repeatedly, ten times or more. The V call is TRBV7-7, the J call TRBJ2-5; TRBD2 is a possible D gene (5 bases). CDR1 and CDR2 (germline): SSHAT, FNYEAQ (reference sequence). The CDR3 totals 14 residues. The germline V and J ends were trimmed by 5 bases and 2 bases, with 12 bases remaining between them. The CDR3 loop is CASSPLLAQETQYF. CDR3 in DNA: TGTGCCAGCAGCCCCCTCCTAGCACAAGAGACCCAGTACTTC. The variable domain in full, completed from reference TRBV7-7 and TRBJ2-5, reads GAGVSQSPRYKVTKRGQDVTLRCDPISSHATLYWYQQALGQGPEFLTYFNYEAQPDKSGLPSDRFSAERPEGSISTLTIQRTEQRDSAMYRCASSPLLAQETQYFGPGTRLLVL.

This clonotype was seen many times. This rearrangement joins TRBV7-9 to TRBJ1-2; TRBD1 agrees at 8 bases. V lost 6 bases, J lost 4 bases, and 4 bases stayed unmatched. The CDR3 sequence is 13 residues long. In germline, CDR1 is SEHNR, CDR2 FQNEAQ (reference sequence). CDR3 nucleotides: TGTGCCAGCAGTCAGGGGGCCGGCTATGGCTACACCTTC. Translated: CASSQGAGYGYTF.

This clonotype was seen ten or more times. V usage is TRBV10-3 and J usage is TRBJ2-7; TRBD2 agrees at 8 bases. The CDR3 covers 14 residues. The V gene's germline CDR1 is ENHRY and CDR2 SYGVKD. V trimming: 6 bases; J trimming: 5 bases; junction bases outside the gene matches: 9. The CDR3 reads CAIRAGTSSNEQYF. In DNA, the CDR3 is TGTGCCATCAGGGCCGGGACTAGTTCCAACGAGCAGTACTTC.

Many counts were recorded for this clonotype. The V gene is TRBV6-6, the J gene TRBJ2-5; 10 bases match TRBD1. V shed 4 bases and J 3 bases; nucleotides not matched to a gene: 2. In germline, CDR1 is MNHNY, CDR2 SVGAGI (reference sequence). CDR3 length: 14 amino acids. The chain's CDR3 is CASSSGTGEETQYF. The CDR3 coding sequence is TGTGCCAGCAGTTCCGGGACAGGGGAAGAGACCCAGTACTTC.

The sample holds a few counts of this clonotype. The J gene is TRBJ1-1, the V gene TRBV6-2 or TRBV6-3; 9 bases agree with TRBD1. Germline V gene data show CDR1 as MNHEY and CDR2 as SVGEGT. This CDR3 has 15 residues. The ends lost 4 bases at V and 5 bases at J; junction bases unmatched: 8. This CDR3 is CASSSGQGVFTEAFF. The CDR3 region has the DNA TGTGCCAGCAGTTCGGGACAGGGAGTATTTACTGAAGCTTTCTTT.

The table lists this clonotype with a few counts. The chain joins TRBV10-3 to TRBJ2-5; 13 nucleotides align to TRBD2. V trimming: 3 bases; J trimming: 4 bases; junction bases outside the gene matches: 17. Looked up from germline, CDR1 is ENHRY and CDR2 is SYGVKD. This CDR3 comprises 20 residues. The chain's CDR3 is CAISENRWTSGSGKGETQYF. In DNA, the CDR3 is TGTGCCATCAGTGAAAACCGGTGGACTAGCGGGAGTGGTAAGGGAGAGACCCAGTACTTC.

Ten or more counts support this clonotype. The chain carries TRBV6-2 or TRBV6-3 and TRBJ1-2, with 7 bases fitting TRBD1. This CDR3 comprises 15 residues. The ends lost 6 bases at V and 6 bases at J; junction bases unmatched: 13. In germline, CDR1 is MNHEY, CDR2 SVGEGT. The CDR3: CASSPSTGRMDGYTF. The CDR3 coding sequence is TGTGCCAGCAGCCCGTCGACAGGGAGAATGGATGGCTACACCTTC.

The chain couples TRBV5-1 to TRBJ2-5; TRBD2 agrees at 14 bases. Germline V gene sequence: CDR1 SGHRS, CDR2 YFSETQ. V lost 4 bases to trimming and J lost 5 bases; unmatched junction nucleotides: 7. This CDR3 spans 16 amino acids. CDR3 loop: CASSRGLAGELETQYF. CDR3 nucleotide sequence: TGCGCCAGCAGCCGGGGACTAGCGGGAGAATTGGAGACCCAGTACTTC.

The rearrangement joins TRBV6-2 or TRBV6-3 to TRBJ1-5; 7 bases match TRBD1. The ends lost 6 bases at V and 4 bases at J; junction bases unmatched: 6. From germline, CDR1 is MNHEY and CDR2 SVGEGT. CDR3 length equals 14 residues. The CDR3 DNA reads as TGTGCCAGCAGACCGGACAGGTCGAATCAGCCCCAGCATTTT. This gives the protein CASRPDRSNQPQHF.

This clonotype occurred a few times. The chain recombines TRBV28 with TRBJ1-6, with 12 bases lining up with TRBD1. The CDR3 extends over 15 amino acids. Germline values: CDR1 MDHEN, CDR2 SYDVKM. Germline trimming cut 7 bases from V and 9 bases from J; bases unmatched to any gene: 7. Here the CDR3 reads CASTPGQGASSPLHF. CDR3 DNA: TGTGCCAGCACCCCGGGACAGGGGGCGAGTTCACCCCTCCACTTT.

This clonotype has a handful of counts. This chain connects TRBV11-2 to TRBJ2-1; D is unresolved. Germline V lookup: CDR1 SGHAT, CDR2 FQNNGV. This CDR3 has 15 amino acids. The V gene lost 3 bases and the J gene lost 4 bases, with 13 bases spanning the gap. The CDR3 DNA is TGTGCCAGCAGCTTCGAGCCAGTCCGATACAATGAGCAGTTCTTC. Its translation: CASSFEPVRYNEQFF.

The chain has TRBV29-1 and TRBJ1-2; TRBD1 matches at 7 bases. This CDR3 comprises 17 residues. V was pared by 4 bases and J by 1 base, with 15 bases of the junction left unmatched. CDR1 and CDR2 from the germline V gene are SQVTM and ANQGSEA. CDR3 sequence reads: CSVVGHRQGLFNYGYTF. The CDR3 region has the DNA TGCAGCGTTGTCGGCCACCGACAGGGACTTTTTAACTATGGCTACACCTTC.

This clonotype was observed many times. V gene TRBV4-2 combines with J gene TRBJ1-3; possibly TRBD1 for D (5 bases). V dropped 4 bases and J dropped 0 bases, with 7 bases sitting between them. Germline V lookup: CDR1 LGHNA, CDR2 YNFKEQ. This CDR3 contains 14 residues. CDR3 bases: TGTGCCAGCAGCCGAGACAGCTCTGGAAACACCATATATTTT. Translated, it gives CASSRDSSGNTIYF.